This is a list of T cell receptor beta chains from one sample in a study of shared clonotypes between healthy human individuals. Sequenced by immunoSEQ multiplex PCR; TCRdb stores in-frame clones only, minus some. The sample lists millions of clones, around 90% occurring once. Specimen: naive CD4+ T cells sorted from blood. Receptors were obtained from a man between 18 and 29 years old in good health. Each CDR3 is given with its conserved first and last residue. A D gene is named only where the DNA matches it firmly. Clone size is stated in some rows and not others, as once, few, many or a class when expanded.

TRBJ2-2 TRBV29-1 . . TGCAGCGTTGAGACCGACACCGGGGAGCTGTTTTTT CSVETDTGELFF
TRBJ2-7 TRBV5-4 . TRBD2 TGTGCCAGCAGCAGGACTAGCGGGAGCTCCTACGAGCAGTACTTC CASSRTSGSSYEQYF
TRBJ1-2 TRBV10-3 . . TGTGCCTTCTCGCCGGGAGCCAACTATGGCTACACCTTC CAFSPGANYGYTF
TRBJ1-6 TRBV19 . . TGTGCCAGTAGTATGCGCGTTTTGGGTTCACCCCTCCACTTT CASSMRVLGSPLHF
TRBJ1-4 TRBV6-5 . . TGTGCCAGCAGTTACTCGGGGCAGAGGCGTAATGAAAAACTGTTTTTT CASSYSGQRRNEKLFF
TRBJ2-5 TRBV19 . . TGTGCCAGTAGCGGGGCCCCCGGAGAGACCCAGTACTTC CASSGAPGETQYF
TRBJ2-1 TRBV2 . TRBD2 TGTGCCAGCAGTGAGTGGGCGGGAGGGCCTCTGGATGAGCAGTTCTTC CASSEWAGGPLDEQFF
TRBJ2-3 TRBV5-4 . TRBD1 TGTGCCAGCAGCTTATGGACAGGGGCGATTTTTTCTAGCACAGATACGCAGTATTTT CASSLWTGAIFSSTDTQYF
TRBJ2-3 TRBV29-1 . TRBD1 TGCAGCGTCGCACAGGGGGCAACAGATACGCAGTATTTT CSVAQGATDTQYF
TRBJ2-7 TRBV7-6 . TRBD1 TGTGCCAGCAGCCGGGGTACGGGACAGAATATTATCAGCTCCTACGAGCAGTACTTC CASSRGTGQNIISSYEQYF
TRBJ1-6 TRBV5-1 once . TGCGCCAGCAGCTTCACAACCGGGACCGAAGTCAATTCACCCCTCCACTTT CASSFTTGTEVNSPLHF
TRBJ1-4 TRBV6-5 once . TGTGCCAGCAGTAGGGGTGGGGCCGGTGAAAAACTGTTTTTT CASSRGGAGEKLFF
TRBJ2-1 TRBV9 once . TGTGCCAGCAGCCCTTTGAGCTCCTACAATGAGCAGTTCTTC CASSPLSSYNEQFF
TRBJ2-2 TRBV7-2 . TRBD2 TGTGCCAGCAGCTTAGTAGCTAGCGGGAGGGCCACCGGGGAGCTGTTTTTT CASSLVASGRATGELFF
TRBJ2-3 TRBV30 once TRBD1 TGTGCCTGGAGTCGGACAGGCCGCACAGATACGCAGTATTTT CAWSRTGRTDTQYF
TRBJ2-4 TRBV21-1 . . TGTGCCAGCAGCAGGACAGATCCGTCGAACATTCAGTACTTC CASSRTDPSNIQYF
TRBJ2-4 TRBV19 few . TGTGCCAGTAGTATAGACGGTGTGGTAAAAGGGCAGTACTTC CASSIDGVVKGQYF
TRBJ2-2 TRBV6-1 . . TGTGCCAGCAGTTTGCGGGTAATCGGGGAGCTGTTTTTT CASSLRVIGELFF
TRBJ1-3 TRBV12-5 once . TGTGCTAGTGGTAACGGAGTACTCTCTGGAAACACCATATATTTT CASGNGVLSGNTIYF
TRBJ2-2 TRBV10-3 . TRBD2 TGTGCCATCAGTACGCAGACTAGCGGGAGGGCCGGGGAGCTGTTTTTT CAISTQTSGRAGELFF
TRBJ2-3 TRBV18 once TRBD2 TGTGCCAGCTCACCACGGACTAGCGGGGGGGCCACAGATACGCAGTATTTT CASSPRTSGGATDTQYF
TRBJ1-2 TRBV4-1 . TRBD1 TGCGCCAGCAGCCATATAACAGGGGAAGTGAACTATGGCTACACCTTC CASSHITGEVNYGYTF
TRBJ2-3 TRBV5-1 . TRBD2 TGCGCCAGCAGCCGCGGGATAGCGGGGGCCGGGGGAAATACGCAGTATTTT CASSRGIAGAGGNTQYF
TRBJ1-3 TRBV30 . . TGTGCCTGGAGCGAAAGCCCTCTAAACACCATATATTTT CAWSESPLNTIYF
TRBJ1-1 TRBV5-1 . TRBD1 TGCGCCAGCAGCTTATGGGACAGTATTAACACTGAAGCTTTCTTT CASSLWDSINTEAFF
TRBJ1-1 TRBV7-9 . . TGTGCCAGCAGCCCGACACCTAACACTGAAGCTTTCTTT CASSPTPNTEAFF
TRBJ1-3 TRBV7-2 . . TGTGCCAGCAGCTTAGGTACGGGCAGGGCGGCGGACACCATATATTTT CASSLGTGRAADTIYF
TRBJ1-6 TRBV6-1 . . TGTGCCAGCAGTGATCAGAAGGGAGGGACCCTCCACTTT CASSDQKGGTLHF
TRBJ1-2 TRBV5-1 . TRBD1 TGCGCCAGCAGCCCGTCGACAGGGATGGGCTATGGCTACACCTTC CASSPSTGMGYGYTF
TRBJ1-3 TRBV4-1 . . TGCGCCAGCAGCCAAGAAGTTCAGGGACTCTCTGGAAACACCATATATTTT CASSQEVQGLSGNTIYF
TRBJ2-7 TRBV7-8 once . TGTGCCAGCAGCTTAGAAGGCAGATCAGCCGAGCAGTACTTC CASSLEGRSAEQYF
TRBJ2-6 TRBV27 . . TGTGCCAGCAGTTTTCTGGGGTCCCCTGGGGCCAACGTCCTGACTTTC CASSFLGSPGANVLTF
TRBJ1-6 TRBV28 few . TGTGCCGCCCAGGGTAGCAATTCACCCCTCCACTTT CAAQGSNSPLHF
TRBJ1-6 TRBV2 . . TGTGCCAGCAGTGACAAAACAGCATACAATTCACCCCTCCACTTT CASSDKTAYNSPLHF
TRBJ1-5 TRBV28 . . TGTGCCAGCAGTCTGGGGGGGCTACTTAATCAGCCCCAGCATTTT CASSLGGLLNQPQHF
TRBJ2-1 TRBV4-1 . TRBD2 TGCGCCAGCAGCCAAGAGACTAGCGGGAGTACGGCCAATGAGCAGTTCTTC CASSQETSGSTANEQFF